This TCR beta chain derives from a study of beta chain features in type 1 diabetes. The CDR3 runs to 15 residues. Looked up from germline, CDR1 is SGHTA and CDR2 is FQGTGA. V trimming: 1 base; J trimming: 2 bases; junction bases outside the gene matches: 4. Every isolated RNA sample was fully reverse transcribed, so sequencing captured expressed TCRB transcripts. Sequencing used immunoSEQ multiplex PCR; TCRdb keeps in-frame clones, though not all of them. The table records around 130,000 clones, approximately 10% of them present only once. Overall study findings and caveats: There was a moderate but significant shortening of TCRB CDR3s in all four CD4+ subsets of Type 1 diabetes patients. Unsettled here was the matter of whether HLA type influences TCRB rearrangement.

Based on CD45RO/CCR7/CD25/CD127/CD95/CD27, CD4+ regulatory, stem cell-like memory, naive and central memory cells were sorted. This clone showed up just a few times. What it binds is not known. The sample comprised central memory CD4+ T cells from blood. The chain combines TRBV7-3 with TRBJ1-2, with TRBD1 matching over 7 bases. The sequence came from a man aged 25-40 years with type 1 diabetes. CDR3 nucleotide sequence: TGTGCCAGCAGCTTAAGCGGCAGGGGGAACTATGGCTACACCTTC. Translation: CASSLSGRGNYGYTF.